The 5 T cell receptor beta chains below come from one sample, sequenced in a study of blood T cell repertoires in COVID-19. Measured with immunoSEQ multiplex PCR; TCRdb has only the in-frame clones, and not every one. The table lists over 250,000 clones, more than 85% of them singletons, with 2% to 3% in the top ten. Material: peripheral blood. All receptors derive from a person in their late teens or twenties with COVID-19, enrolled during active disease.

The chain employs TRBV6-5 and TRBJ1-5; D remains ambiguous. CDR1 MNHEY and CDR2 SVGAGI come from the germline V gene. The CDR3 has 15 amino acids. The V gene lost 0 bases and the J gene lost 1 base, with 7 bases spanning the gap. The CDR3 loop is CASSYSGGSNQPQHF. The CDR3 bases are TGTGCCAGCAGTTACTCAGGAGGCAGCAATCAGCCCCAGCATTTT.

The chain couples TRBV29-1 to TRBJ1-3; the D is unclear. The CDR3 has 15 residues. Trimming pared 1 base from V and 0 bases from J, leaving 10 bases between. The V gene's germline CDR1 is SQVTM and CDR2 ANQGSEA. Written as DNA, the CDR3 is TGCAGCGTTGAAGGTTTGGCAGTCTCTGGAAACACCATATATTTT. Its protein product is CSVEGLAVSGNTIYF.

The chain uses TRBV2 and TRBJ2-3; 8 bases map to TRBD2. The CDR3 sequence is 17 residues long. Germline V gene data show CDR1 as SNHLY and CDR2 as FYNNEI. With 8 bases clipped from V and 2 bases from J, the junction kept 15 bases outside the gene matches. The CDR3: CASYGGSRGAHTDTQYF. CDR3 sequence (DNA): TGTGCCAGCTATGGGGGGTCGCGGGGGGCCCACACAGATACGCAGTATTTT.

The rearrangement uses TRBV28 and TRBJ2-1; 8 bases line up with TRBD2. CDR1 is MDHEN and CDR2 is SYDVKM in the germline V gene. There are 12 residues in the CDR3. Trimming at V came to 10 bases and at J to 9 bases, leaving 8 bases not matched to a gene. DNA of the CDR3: TGTGCCACCAAGTATAGCGGGATTGAGCAGTTCTTC. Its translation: CATKYSGIEQFF.

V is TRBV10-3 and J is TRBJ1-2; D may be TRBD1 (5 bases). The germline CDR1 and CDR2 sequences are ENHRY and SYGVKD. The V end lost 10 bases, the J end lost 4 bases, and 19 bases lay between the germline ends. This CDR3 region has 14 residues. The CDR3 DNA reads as TGTGCCACACGAACCCCAGGGCTCGGCTATGGCTACACCTTC. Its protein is CATRTPGLGYGYTF.